The text below deals with one T cell receptor (beta chain). Its specificity is unknown. The sample belongs to a study of T cell repertoires in cytomegalovirus infection. As for the study in general: CMV infection together with matching HLA type was indicated by public TCR beta signatures. Study-wide points: Across the ex vivo response, the dominant clonotypes were HLA-C-restricted CMV-specific TCR beta clonotypes. CMV carriers with the relevant HLA were identified by cumulative public TCR beta family frequency.

TCRdb reprocessed the reads with MiXCR, giving one entry per CDR3 protein. The sample lists nearly 70,000 distinct CDR3 sequences; around 21% were seen once. The length of the CDR3 is 13 residues. Trimming cost V 0 bases and J 3 bases, with 6 bases left between them. Germline V lookup: CDR1 SGHDT, CDR2 YYEEEE. Source material: PBMCs, sequenced either directly or after in vitro stimulation (not recorded which). The receptor was isolated from a human donor in good health (CMV status not recorded). Some clones in this sample may be carry-over from other donors' samples. The chain uses TRBV5-6 and TRBJ2-5; D possibly corresponds to TRBD1 (5 bases). As DNA, the CDR3 is TGTGCCAGCAGCTTGGAACAGGAAGAGACCCAGTACTTC. It specifies CASSLEQEETQYF.